Ten or more counts support the clone carrying this T cell receptor (beta chain). Its matching antigen is unknown. The sample comes from a study of neurological immune-mediated disorders. Study-wide points: Subjects shared no identical expanded-clone CDR3 amino acid sequences, suggesting private TCR-beta repertoires in all groups.

The authors produced cDNA by 5'RACE using 10-nucleotide random UMIs. TCRdb analysed the 5' RACE reads with MiXCR anew, one entry per CDR3 protein. This table has tens of thousands of distinct CDR3 sequences, more than 8% appearing once. CDR1 and CDR2 (germline): DFQATT, SNEGSKA (reference sequence). V was trimmed by 1 base and J by 1 base, leaving 13 bases between them. The CDR3 is made up of 15 amino acids. Time point in this sample: longitudinal time-point 1 (baseline). The controls, all healthy individuals, were blood bank volunteers in Maryland, USA. This receptor was identified in a woman between 35 and 50 years old in good health. Source material: PBMCs. The rearrangement links TRBV20-1 to TRBJ1-1, with D possibly being TRBD1 (5 bases). CDR3 loop: CSARARGVGNTEAFF. For the CDR3, the DNA is TGCAGTGCTAGAGCTCGGGGGGTCGGGAACACTGAAGCTTTCTTT.